This TCR beta chain was found in a study of blood T cell repertoires in COVID-19. Study-level information: Samples taken during acute and convalescent COVID-19 were collected in the United States, Italy and Spain.

The protocol was immunoSEQ multiplex PCR, while the TCRdb copy is restricted to in-frame clones and leaves out a portion. The table shows tens of thousands of clones, with roughly 85% occurring only once. The CDR3 covers 15 residues. CDR1 and CDR2 (germline): MNHEY, SVGAGI. V shed 7 bases, J shed 7 bases, and the junction held 12 bases outside the gene matches. The chain joins TRBV6-5 to TRBJ2-7, with 11 bases that match TRBD1. The sequencing sample was made of peripheral blood. The source of this sequence is a man aged 30 to 45 with acute or convalescent COVID-19. The CDR3 is CASTTGQGALKEQYV. For the CDR3, the DNA is TGTGCCAGCACCACTGGACAGGGGGCCCTTAAGGAGCAGTACGTC.